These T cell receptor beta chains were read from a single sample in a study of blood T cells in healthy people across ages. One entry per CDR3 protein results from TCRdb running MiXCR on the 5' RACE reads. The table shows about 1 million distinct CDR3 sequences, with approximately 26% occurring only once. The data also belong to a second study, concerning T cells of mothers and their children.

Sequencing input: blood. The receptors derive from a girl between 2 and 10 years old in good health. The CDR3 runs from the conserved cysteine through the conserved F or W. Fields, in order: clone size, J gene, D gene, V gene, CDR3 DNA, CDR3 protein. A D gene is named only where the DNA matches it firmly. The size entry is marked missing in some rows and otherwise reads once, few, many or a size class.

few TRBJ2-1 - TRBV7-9 TGTGCCAGCAGCTTACCGGGGATGGGAAATGAGCAGTTCTTC CASSLPGMGNEQFF
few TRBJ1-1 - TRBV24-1 TGTGCCACCAGTGACGGCCCCGATGAAGCTTTCTTT CATSDGPDEAFF
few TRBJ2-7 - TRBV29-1 TGCAGCGTTCAACAGGGCTCCTACGAGCAGTACTTC CSVQQGSYEQYF
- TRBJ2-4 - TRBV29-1 TGCAGCGTTGATTCAGGGGAAAACATTCAGTACTTC CSVDSGENIQYF
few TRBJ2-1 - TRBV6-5 TGTGCCAGCAGTTACAGTTGGGCGAGGGGTTACAATGAGCAGTTCTTC CASSYSWARGYNEQFF
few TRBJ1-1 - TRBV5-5 TGTGCCAGCACTGGTGGTGCAATCGACACTGAAGCTTTCTTT CASTGGAIDTEAFF
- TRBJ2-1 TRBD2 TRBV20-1 TGCAGTGCTAATCGCGGGGGGCCCTACAATGAGCAGTTCTTC CSANRGGPYNEQFF
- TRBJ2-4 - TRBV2 TGTGCCAGCTCCCCGGACGTAGGGAGTAACATTCAGTACTTC CASSPDVGSNIQYF
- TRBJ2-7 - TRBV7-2 TGTGCCAGCAGCTCCCGGGGACTTTTCCCCTCTTCCTACGAGCAGTACTTC CASSSRGLFPSSYEQYF
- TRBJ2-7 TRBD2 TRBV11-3 TGTGCCAGCAGCTTCATACCTAGCGGGAGAACAGGCCGCTACGAGCAGTACTTC CASSFIPSGRTGRYEQYF
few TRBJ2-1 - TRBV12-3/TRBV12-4 TGTGCCAGCAGTTACTTCCGGGGGATTTCCTACAATGAGCAGTTCTTC CASSYFRGISYNEQFF
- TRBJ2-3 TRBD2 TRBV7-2 TGTGCCAGCAGCTCACCTAGCGGGAGGTCTCAGGTGACGCAGTATTTT CASSSPSGRSQVTQYF
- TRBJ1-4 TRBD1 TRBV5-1 TGCGCCAGCAGCTTAATCAGGGGGCGCGACGAAAAACTGTTTTTT CASSLIRGRDEKLFF
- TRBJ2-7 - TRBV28 TGTGCCAGCAGTTTAGGCGGGGTTGACGAGCAGTACTTC CASSLGGVDEQYF
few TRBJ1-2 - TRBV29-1 TGCAGCGTTGAAAACAGGGCTGGGAACTATGGCTACACCTTC CSVENRAGNYGYTF
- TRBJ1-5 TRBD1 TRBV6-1 TGTGCCAGCATGTTGGGACAGAGCAATCAGCCCCAGCATTTT CASMLGQSNQPQHF
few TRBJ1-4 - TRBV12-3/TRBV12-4 TGTGCCAGCAGAGATAATGAAAAACTGTTTTTT CASRDNEKLFF
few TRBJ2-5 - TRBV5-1 TGCGCCAGCAGCTTGGATCCCTCCAGCAGAGAGACCCAGTACTTC CASSLDPSSRETQYF
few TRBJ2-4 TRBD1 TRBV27 TGTGCCAGCAGCCCCCCGGGACAGCTTATTCAGTACTTC CASSPPGQLIQYF
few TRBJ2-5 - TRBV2 TGTGCCAGCAGTGAAGCGAGGGGCTTC CASSEARGF
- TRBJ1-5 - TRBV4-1 TGCGCCAACAGCCAAGAGCCAGGGGGCAATCAGCCCCAGCATTTT CANSQEPGGNQPQHF
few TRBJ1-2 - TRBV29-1 TGCAGCGTTGAAGATCTTCGGGGGACACCTTTCTATGGCTACACCTTC CSVEDLRGTPFYGYTF
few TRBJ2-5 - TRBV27 TGTGCCACCCGGGTCAAAGAGACCCAGTACTTC CATRVKETQYF
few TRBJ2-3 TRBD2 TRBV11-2 TGTGCCAGCAGCCCCTCGACTAGCGGGGTAACGCAGTATTTT CASSPSTSGVTQYF
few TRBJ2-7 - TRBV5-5 TGTGCCAGCAGCTTGGCGGAGGGGGTCGAGCAGTACTTC CASSLAEGVEQYF
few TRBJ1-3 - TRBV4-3 TGCGCCAGCAGCCAAGATCTATGGGTTTCCGACGTGTACTCTGGAAACACCATATATTTT CASSQDLWVSDVYSGNTIYF
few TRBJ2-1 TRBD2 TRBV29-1 TGCAGCGTTGAGAATGGACTAGTAGGTGAGCAGTTCTTC CSVENGLVGEQFF
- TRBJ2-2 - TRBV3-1 TGTGCCAGCAGCCCTGAGTGGCCAGCGGTGAACACCGGGGAGCTGTTTTTT CASSPEWPAVNTGELFF
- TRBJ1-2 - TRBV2 TGTACCAGCAGTGGGGCAGGGACCTATGGCTACACCTTC CTSSGAGTYGYTF
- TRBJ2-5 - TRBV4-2 TGTGCCAGCAGCCAAGATAGGGAGCAGTACTTC CASSQDREQYF
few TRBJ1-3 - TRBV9 TGTGCCAGCAGCGTAGCCCCCGAGGGGAACACCATATATTTT CASSVAPEGNTIYF
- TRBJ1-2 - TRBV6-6 TGTGCCAGCAGGTCACCAGATGGCTACACCTTC CASRSPDGYTF
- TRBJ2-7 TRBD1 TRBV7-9 TGTGCCAGCAGCCAATCCGGGACAGGTAACGAGCAGTACTTC CASSQSGTGNEQYF
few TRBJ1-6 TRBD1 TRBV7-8 TGTGCCAGCAGCGTCCAACCGGGACAGGGGGAAAGCTCCTATAATTCACCCCTCCACTTT CASSVQPGQGESSYNSPLHF
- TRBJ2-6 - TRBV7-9 TGTGCCAGCAGCTTAGTCGCGAGCTCTGGGGCCAACGTCCTGACTTTC CASSLVASSGANVLTF
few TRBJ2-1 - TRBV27 TGTGCCAGCAGTTTCTCCCCCTCCCACAATGAGCAGTTCTTC CASSFSPSHNEQFF
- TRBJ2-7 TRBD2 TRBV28 TGTGCCAGCAGCCACTTAGCGGGAGCTGCCTACGAGCAGTACTTC CASSHLAGAAYEQYF